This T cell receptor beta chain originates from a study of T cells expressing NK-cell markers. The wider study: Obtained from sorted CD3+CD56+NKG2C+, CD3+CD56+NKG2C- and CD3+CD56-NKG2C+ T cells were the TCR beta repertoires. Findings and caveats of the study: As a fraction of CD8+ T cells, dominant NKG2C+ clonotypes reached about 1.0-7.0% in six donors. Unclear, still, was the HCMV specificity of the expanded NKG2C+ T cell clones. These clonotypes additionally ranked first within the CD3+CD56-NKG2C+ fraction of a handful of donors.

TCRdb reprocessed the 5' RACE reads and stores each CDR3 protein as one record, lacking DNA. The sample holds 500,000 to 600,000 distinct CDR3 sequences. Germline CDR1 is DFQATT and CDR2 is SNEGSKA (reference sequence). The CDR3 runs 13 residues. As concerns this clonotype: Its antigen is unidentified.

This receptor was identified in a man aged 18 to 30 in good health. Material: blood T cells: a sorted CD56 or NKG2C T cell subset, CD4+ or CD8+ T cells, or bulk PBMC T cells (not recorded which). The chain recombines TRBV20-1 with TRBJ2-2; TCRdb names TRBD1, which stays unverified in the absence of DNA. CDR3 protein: CSARGGGTGELFF.